Following are 32 T cell receptor beta chains from one sample sequenced in a study of blood T cell repertoires in COVID-19. TCRdb's copy holds only in-frame clones and misses some; the assay was immunoSEQ multiplex PCR. The table lists 95,000 to 150,000 clones, 80% to 90% of them singletons, with around a quarter in the top ten. The source material was peripheral blood. The receptors shown here come from a man between 65 and 80 years old with active or convalescent COVID-19.

This chain joins TRBV10-3 and TRBJ1-1, with D possibly matching TRBD1 (6 bases). CDR1 and CDR2 from the germline V gene are ENHRY and SYGVKD. Between the trimmed V and J ends, which lost 4 bases and 0 bases, there was a span of 12 bases. The CDR3 covers 15 residues. The CDR3 is CAISVDSGMNTEAFF. The CDR3 DNA follows: TGTGCCATCAGTGTGGACAGTGGGATGAACACTGAAGCTTTCTTT.

The genes are TRBV2 and TRBJ2-3, with D unresolved. Germline loops: CDR1 SNHLY, CDR2 FYNNEI. The CDR3 consists of 14 residues. The ends were cut back, 3 bases at V and 2 bases at J, with 9 bases in the middle. For the CDR3, the DNA is TGTGCCAGCAGTGATCTGGTAGTCACAGATACGCAGTATTTT. It yields the protein CASSDLVVTDTQYF.

This rearrangement joins TRBV29-1 to TRBJ2-7; D not certain. V was clipped by 6 bases and J by 0 bases, with 12 bases between them. CDR1 SQVTM and CDR2 ANQGSEA come from the germline V gene. CDR3 size: 13 residues. The CDR3 nucleotides are TGCAGCGTGACTTCGGCCCTCTCCTACGAGCAGTACTTC. It codes for CSVTSALSYEQYF.

The rearrangement links TRBV28 to TRBJ2-1; D not certain. Trimming removed 2 bases at V and 1 base at J, with 6 bases between. Per the germline V gene, CDR1 is MDHEN and CDR2 is SYDVKM. The CDR3 extends over 14 amino acids. CDR3: CASSLGQSYNEQFF. CDR3 nucleotide sequence: TGTGCCAGCAGTTTAGGTCAGTCCTACAATGAGCAGTTCTTC.

The V and J genes are TRBV2 and TRBJ2-3, with 7 nucleotides matching TRBD2. J gave up 1 base and V 8 bases, and 3 bases lay outside the gene matches. CDR1 SNHLY and CDR2 FYNNEI come from the germline V gene. The CDR3 extends over 13 amino acids. The CDR3 spells CASQREGTDTQYF. CDR3 coding DNA: TGTGCCAGCCAGCGGGAAGGCACAGATACGCAGTATTTT. The full variable domain, in which reference TRBV2 and TRBJ2-3 provide the parts outside the CDR3, is EPEVTQTPSHQVTQMGQEVILRCVPISNHLYFYWYRQILGQKVEFLVSFYNNEISEKSEIFDDQFSVERPDGSNFTLKIRSTKLEDSAMYFCASQREGTDTQYFGPGTRLTVL.

This sequence joins TRBV19 and TRBJ1-1, with D perhaps TRBD1 (6 bases). In germline, CDR1 is LNHDA, CDR2 SQIVND (reference sequence). The CDR3 sequence is 12 residues long. The V gene lost 3 bases and the J gene lost 7 bases, with 9 bases spanning the gap. The CDR3 DNA reads TGTGCCAGTAGTATTCAAGGGGGTGAAGCTTTCTTT. It codes for CASSIQGGEAFF.

This chain joins TRBV6-5 and TRBJ2-7, with a tentative D call TRBD2 (6 bases). The CDR3 is 16 residues long. CDR1 is MNHEY, CDR2 SVGAGI, per germline. Trimming pared 2 bases from V and 4 bases from J, leaving 18 bases between. The CDR3 loop reads CASSYGAWGESYEQYF. The CDR3 nucleotides are TGTGCCAGCAGTTACGGGGCGTGGGGGGAGTCTTACGAGCAGTACTTC.

Points on this clone: This sequence may be a read error, since a much larger clone differs from it by one base. This rearrangement joins TRBV11-2 to TRBJ1-1; D unresolved. The germline CDR1 and CDR2 sequences are SGHAT and FQNNGV. Trimming stripped 3 bases from V and 0 bases from J, with 5 bases between. CDR3 length: 13 residues. This CDR3 reads CASSLRLNTEAFF. DNA for the CDR3: TGTGCCAGCAGCTTGCGGCTGAACACTGAAGCTTTCTTT.

The genes are TRBV15 and TRBJ2-7; D perhaps matches TRBD1 (5 bases). Germline lookup yields CDR1 LNHNV and CDR2 YYDKDF (reference sequence). Trimming stripped 0 bases from V and 2 bases from J, with 14 bases between. The CDR3 covers 16 residues. Here the CDR3 reads CATSRDLTGEPYEQYF. DNA of the CDR3: TGTGCCACCAGCAGAGACCTAACAGGAGAACCCTACGAGCAGTACTTC. Supplemented by reference TRBV15 and TRBJ2-7, the full variable domain reads DAMVIQNPRYQVTQFGKPVTLSCSQTLNHNVMYWYQQKSSQAPKLLFHYYDKDFNNEADTPDNFQSRRPNTSFCFLDIRSPGLGDTAMYLCATSRDLTGEPYEQYFGPGTRLTVT.

J is TRBJ2-3 and V is TRBV18; 7 positions agree with TRBD1. With V trimmed by 4 bases and J by 1 base, 14 bases remained unmatched. CDR1 is KGHSH, CDR2 LQKENI, per germline. This CDR3 is 18 amino acids long. As DNA, the CDR3 is TGTGCCAGCTCACACTCCGGGACAGCCCTGGGGGGCACAGATACGCAGTATTTT. Encoded protein: CASSHSGTALGGTDTQYF.

This clone was detected once. V and J are TRBV7-6 and TRBJ2-7, with 8 bases that match TRBD2. Trimming cost V 5 bases and J 5 bases; bases outside gene matches: 8. CDR1 and CDR2 (germline): SGHVS, FNYEAQ. CDR3 size: 14 residues. Here the CDR3 DNA reads TGTGCCAGCAGCCCTGGCGGGACTAGGAACGAGCAGTACTTC. Protein sequence: CASSPGGTRNEQYF.

The chain couples TRBV27 to TRBJ2-5, with 12 bases matching TRBD2. The germline gives CDR1 MNHEY, CDR2 SMNVEV (reference sequence). The CDR3 has 16 amino acids. V gave up 0 bases and J gave up 4 bases; unmatched junction bases: 3. The CDR3 is CASSLSILAGGETQYF. CDR3 bases: TGTGCCAGCAGTTTATCAATACTAGCGGGAGGAGAGACCCAGTACTTC.

The CDR3 region is CSVLGPRYEQYF. The CDR3 DNA follows: TGCAGCGTTTTGGGGCCCAGGTACGAGCAGTACTTC. The gene calls are TRBV29-1 and TRBJ2-7; perhaps TRBD1 as D (5 bases). In germline, CDR1 is SQVTM, CDR2 ANQGSEA. The V end was cut by 5 bases, the J end by 4 bases, with 12 bases between. This CDR3 has 12 amino acids.

The V call is TRBV23-1, the J call TRBJ2-1; 13 bases are a match to TRBD2. TRBV23-1 falls under the ORF class, with uncertain function. V lost 1 base and J lost 8; bases outside the gene matches: 14. The CDR3 totals 19 residues. The CDR3 spells CASSQCCPRTSGSRDEQFF. CDR3 DNA sequence: TGCGCCAGCAGTCAATGTTGCCCTCGGACTAGCGGGAGTAGAGATGAGCAGTTCTTC.

V usage is TRBV7-2 and J usage is TRBJ1-2, with 8 bases matching TRBD1. V lost 5 bases and J lost 2; bases outside the gene matches: 4. CDR3 length equals 14 residues. Germline-derived CDR1 and CDR2 are SGHTA and FQGNSA. The CDR3 DNA sequence: TGTGCCAGCAGCGCTCAGGGGGCGAACTATGGCTACACCTTC. Its translation: CASSAQGANYGYTF.

The rearrangement links TRBV18 to TRBJ1-1; D unclear. The CDR3 runs to 14 residues. Germline V lookup: CDR1 KGHSH, CDR2 LQKENI. V lost 4 bases and J lost 0, with 9 bases in between. The CDR3 coding sequence is TGTGCCAGCTCACGGGCCAGTTTGAACACTGAAGCTTTCTTT. Translated, it gives CASSRASLNTEAFF.

This sequence joins TRBV27 and TRBJ2-5; 9 positions agree with TRBD1. The CDR3 is 16 amino acids. Germline values: CDR1 MNHEY, CDR2 SMNVEV (reference sequence). V gave up 4 bases and J gave up 6 bases; unmatched junction bases: 12. The CDR3 here is CASSSLSTGGLQTQYF. The CDR3 DNA follows: TGTGCCAGCAGTTCACTGTCGACAGGGGGGTTGCAGACCCAGTACTTC.

J is TRBJ2-3 and V is TRBV6-5; the D is unclear. Trimming took off 8 bases at V and 0 bases at J, with 12 bases between the two ends. The germline V gene encodes CDR1 MNHEY and CDR2 SVGAGI. This CDR3 has 14 residues. CDR3 sequence reads: CASRLSSSTDTQYF. The CDR3 nucleotides are TGTGCCAGCCGACTCAGCTCTAGCACAGATACGCAGTATTTT.

J is TRBJ2-7 and V is TRBV29-1; 9 bases line up with TRBD1. After removal of 6 bases from V and 3 bases from J, the junction contained 9 bases not matched to a gene. The CDR3 sequence is 14 residues long. Looked up from germline, CDR1 is SQVTM and CDR2 is ANQGSEA. In nucleotides, the CDR3 is TGCAGCGTGATCTCCCCGGGACAGGGCTACGAGCAGTACTTC. This encodes CSVISPGQGYEQYF.

V usage is TRBV30 and J usage is TRBJ1-5, with a weak D call TRBD1 (6 bases). With 1 base removed from V and 2 bases from J, the gap between germline ends came to 9 bases. The CDR3 spans 14 residues. CDR1 is GTSNPN and CDR2 is SVGIG in the germline V gene (reference sequence). In nucleotides, the CDR3 is TGTGCCTGGAGTGGGGGGCTGGGCAATCAGCCCCAGCATTTT. This sequence encodes CAWSGGLGNQPQHF.

The V and J genes are TRBV19 and TRBJ1-4; possible D gene TRBD1, 5 bases. This CDR3 region has 14 residues. Germline V CDR1 and CDR2: LNHDA, SQIVND (reference sequence). V was cut by 6 bases and J by 0 bases, with 8 bases left in between. This CDR3 reads CASRDITTNEKLFF. DNA of the CDR3: TGTGCCAGTAGGGACATAACAACTAATGAAAAACTGTTTTTT.

The chain employs TRBV2 and TRBJ1-4; no clear D gene. V was trimmed by 5 bases and J by 0 bases, leaving 10 bases between them. The CDR3 spans 15 residues. The germline gives CDR1 SNHLY, CDR2 FYNNEI. The CDR3: CASSQFTSTNEKLFF. In DNA, the CDR3 is TGTGCCAGCAGTCAATTCACATCAACTAATGAAAAACTGTTTTTT.

For the CDR3, the DNA is TGTGCCACCAGCCAGCAGGGCATGAACACTGAAGCTTTCTTT. Encoded protein: CATSQQGMNTEAFF. The chain uses TRBV15 and TRBJ1-1, with a weak D call TRBD1 (5 bases). CDR3 length: 14 amino acids. From germline, CDR1 is LNHNV and CDR2 YYDKDF (reference sequence). Trimming shortened V by 5 bases and J by 0 bases, and 10 bases separated the two germline ends.

This CDR3 is CASRTDTSTEAFF. Written as DNA, the CDR3 is TGTGCCAGTAGGACGGACACGTCCACTGAAGCTTTCTTT. The chain joins TRBV19 to TRBJ1-1, with D perhaps TRBD1 (5 bases). From germline, CDR1 is LNHDA and CDR2 SQIVND (reference sequence). V was clipped by 6 bases and J by 4 bases, with 12 bases between them. The CDR3 is 13 amino acids. The whole variable domain, filled in from reference TRBV19 and TRBJ1-1, reads DGGITQSPKYLFRKEGQNVTLSCEQNLNHDAMYWYRQDPGQGLRLIYYSQIVNDFQKGDIAEGYSVSREKKESFPLTVTSAQKNPTAFYLCASRTDTSTEAFFGQGTRLTVV.

Written as DNA, the CDR3 is TGTGCCAGCAGCTACGGGACAGGGAAGGGCAATCAGCCCCAGCATTTT. It codes for CASSYGTGKGNQPQHF. This chain uses TRBV5-8 with TRBJ1-5; TRBD1 aligns across 9 bases. This CDR3 spans 16 amino acids. In germline, CDR1 is SGHTS, CDR2 YDEGEE. The ends lost 3 bases at V and 2 bases at J; junction bases unmatched: 6.

The chain carries TRBV16 and TRBJ2-1; D unclear. This CDR3 spans 16 amino acids. Germline V gene lookup returns CDR1 KGHSY and CDR2 FQNENV. V gave up 1 base and J gave up 10 bases, with 20 bases separating them. The CDR3 bases are TGTGCCAGCAGCCAATTGGCGGCAACCGGAGTATGGGAGCAGTTCTTC. Encoded protein: CASSQLAATGVWEQFF.

V gene TRBV7-9 combines with J gene TRBJ2-6; 9 bases are shared with TRBD1. The V and J ends lost 4 bases and 0 bases, in that order; junction bases with no gene match: 7. CDR1 is SEHNR and CDR2 is FQNEAQ in the germline V gene (reference sequence). This CDR3 spans 18 amino acids. The CDR3 nucleotides are TGTGCCAGCAGCTCGGACAGGGGAAAACGCTCTGGGGCCAACGTCCTGACTTTC. Amino acid sequence: CASSSDRGKRSGANVLTF.

In this sample, this clone turned up once. V usage is TRBV30 and J usage is TRBJ2-1; weak D call: TRBD2 (7 bases). Germline-derived CDR1 and CDR2 are GTSNPN and SVGIG (reference sequence). The CDR3 sequence is 13 residues long. The CDR3 DNA is TGTGCTTGGGGGGGCCAGACCCGCAATGAGCAGTTCTTC. Translating it yields CAWGGQTRNEQFF.

J is TRBJ1-1 and V is TRBV29-1; D ambiguous. Germline CDR1 is SQVTM and CDR2 is ANQGSEA. With 4 bases removed from V and 1 base from J, the gap between germline ends came to 7 bases. The CDR3 consists of 12 residues. CDR3 loop: CSVAVSNTEAFF. The CDR3 DNA follows: TGCAGCGTTGCGGTTTCGAACACTGAAGCTTTCTTT.

This chain links TRBV19 with TRBJ2-5, with D uncertain. CDR1 and CDR2 from the germline V gene are LNHDA and SQIVND (reference sequence). Trimming shortened V by 1 base and J by 3 bases, and 6 bases separated the two germline ends. The CDR3 sequence is 13 residues long. CDR3 amino acids: CASSIGLKETQYF. The CDR3 region has the DNA TGTGCCAGTAGTATAGGGCTGAAAGAGACCCAGTACTTC.

The chain carries TRBV5-1 and TRBJ2-7; D gene unclear. The CDR3 has 13 residues. Trimming removed 4 bases from V and 0 bases from J, with 8 bases in between. CDR1 is SGHRS and CDR2 is YFSETQ in the germline V gene. DNA for the CDR3: TGCGCCAGCAGCCCTGGTAGCTCCTACGAGCAGTACTTC. This codes for CASSPGSSYEQYF.

This rearrangement joins TRBV7-2 to TRBJ2-2, with D perhaps matching TRBD1 (6 bases). This CDR3 has 15 amino acids. Trimming stripped 2 bases from V and 0 bases from J, with 7 bases between. CDR1 is SGHTA, CDR2 FQGNSA, per germline. This CDR3 reads CASSLQGTNTGELFF. The CDR3 region has the DNA TGTGCCAGCAGCTTACAGGGGACGAACACCGGGGAGCTGTTTTTT.